The 17 T cell receptor beta chains listed next were all sequenced from one sample in a study of identical twins. Using its own MiXCR run on the 5' RACE reads, TCRdb lists one record per CDR3 protein. This table has a few hundred thousand distinct CDR3 sequences, 7.5% to 10% appearing once. These same data were also listed under a study on yellow fever vaccine responses in identical twins.

Sequences were obtained from PBMCs. Receptor source: a woman between 18 and 30 years old in good health.

This clonotype has only a few counts. The CDR3 loop reads CSAISGVGETQYF. The CDR3 coding sequence is TGCAGTGCTATATCGGGAGTAGGAGAGACCCAGTACTTC. The V and J genes are TRBV20-1 and TRBJ2-5; tentative D call: TRBD2 (6 bases). Germline V gene lookup returns CDR1 DFQATT and CDR2 SNEGSKA (reference sequence). This CDR3 is 13 amino acids long. V was trimmed by 4 bases and J by 4 bases, leaving 13 bases between them.

V usage is TRBV14 and J usage is TRBJ2-7, with D hard to call. V dropped 0 bases and J dropped 9 bases, with 9 bases sitting between them. CDR3 size: 12 residues. CDR1 is SGHDN, CDR2 FVKESK, per germline. CDR3 coding DNA: TGTGCCAGCAGCCAAGATGAGATAGGGCAGTACTTC. Amino acid sequence: CASSQDEIGQYF.

The chain couples TRBV25-1 to TRBJ2-1; 9 nucleotides align to TRBD2. The CDR3 has 16 amino acids. The germline V gene encodes CDR1 MGHDK and CDR2 SYGVNS. Trimming removed 5 bases from V and 2 bases from J; junction bases left unmatched: 7. This CDR3 is CASSPQSSGAYNEQFF. The DNA of the CDR3 is TGTGCCAGCAGTCCTCAATCTAGCGGGGCCTACAATGAGCAGTTCTTC.

This clonotype was counted a few times. This rearrangement joins TRBV29-1 to TRBJ2-7; D unresolved. Trimming removed 2 bases from V and 6 bases from J, with 11 bases in between. The CDR3 totals 12 residues. CDR1 is SQVTM and CDR2 is ANQGSEA in the germline V gene. This CDR3 reads CSVEILAGEQYF. The DNA for the CDR3 is TGCAGCGTTGAAATTCTGGCTGGCGAGCAGTACTTC.

This clonotype was found a few times. The chain is built from TRBV13 and TRBJ2-7; D may be TRBD1 or TRBD2 (5 bases each). The CDR3 is 14 residues long. The V and J ends lost 3 bases and 8 bases respectively, with 17 bases between them. Germline V lookup: CDR1 PRHDT, CDR2 FYEKMQ (reference sequence). CDR3 sequence (DNA): TGTGCCAGCAGCTTGGCCAGGGACCCCGGCCAGCAGTACTTC. This gives the protein CASSLARDPGQQYF.

The chain employs TRBV7-3 and TRBJ1-1; D gene ambiguous. Germline-derived CDR1 and CDR2 are SGHTA and FQGTGA. The CDR3 covers 14 residues. Trimming pared 1 base from V and 0 bases from J, leaving 6 bases between. CDR3 in amino acids: CASSLMGMNTEAFF. The CDR3 DNA reads TGTGCCAGCAGCTTAATGGGCATGAACACTGAAGCTTTCTTT.

This clonotype has a handful of counts. The chain is built from TRBV20-1 and TRBJ2-7; D gene unclear. There are 13 residues in the CDR3. Trimming removed 8 bases at V and 2 bases at J, with 16 bases between. CDR1 and CDR2 (germline): DFQATT, SNEGSKA (reference sequence). The DNA of the CDR3 is TGCAGTTCTTGGGGAAGCGTGACCTACGAGCAGTACTTC. Translation gives CSSWGSVTYEQYF.

The genes are TRBV5-1 and TRBJ2-7; unclear D gene. Trimming removed 0 bases from V and 4 bases from J, with 11 bases in between. CDR3 length: 14 residues. Per the germline V gene, CDR1 is SGHRS and CDR2 is YFSETQ. The DNA of the CDR3 is TGCGCCAGCAGCTTGGGGCTCCGACTGTACGAGCAGTACTTC. Protein: CASSLGLRLYEQYF.

V usage is TRBV6-6 and J usage is TRBJ2-7; D call uncertain. Germline V gene data show CDR1 as MNHNY and CDR2 as SVGAGI (reference sequence). The V end lost 1 base, the J end lost 1 base, and 14 bases lay between the germline ends. This CDR3 region has 16 residues. In DNA, the CDR3 is TGTGCCAGCAGTTACTACCAGTCGGTTGGATCCTACGAGCAGTACTTC. Its translation is CASSYYQSVGSYEQYF.

This clonotype was seen a few times. This rearrangement joins TRBV5-6 to TRBJ2-1; 11 positions agree with TRBD1. Germline V gene data show CDR1 as SGHDT and CDR2 as YYEEEE. The V gene end was trimmed by 5 bases and the J gene end by 10 bases; junction bases not matched to a gene: 14. The CDR3 consists of 16 residues. The CDR3 here is CASRSRSGQGVWEQFF. Here the CDR3 DNA reads TGTGCCAGCAGGAGCCGCTCGGGACAGGGGGTTTGGGAGCAGTTCTTC.

The chain employs TRBV7-3 and TRBJ2-3; tentatively, D is TRBD1 (5 bases). V lost 1 base and J lost 0, with 17 bases in between. CDR1 SGHTA and CDR2 FQGTGA come from the germline V gene. This CDR3 comprises 18 residues. The CDR3 DNA reads TGTGCCAGCAGCTTAAGGGGCAGGGCCGACAGTAGCACAGATACGCAGTATTTT. Translated, it gives CASSLRGRADSSTDTQYF.

This clonotype has a count of ten or more. This chain uses TRBV4-2 with TRBJ2-1; TRBD2 matches at 11 bases. The V segment lost 0 bases and the J segment 2 bases; nucleotides outside the gene matches: 12. The CDR3 loop spans 20 amino acids. Germline V lookup: CDR1 LGHNA, CDR2 YNFKEQ. CDR3 coding DNA: TGTGCCAGCAGCCAAGATGATCTAGCGGGAGGCTTTTCGCCCTACAATGAGCAGTTCTTC. Residues: CASSQDDLAGGFSPYNEQFF.

The rearrangement uses TRBV7-8 and TRBJ2-5, with D unclear. CDR3 length: 13 residues. Germline V lookup: CDR1 SGHVS, CDR2 FQNEAQ. Between the trimmed V and J ends, which lost 0 bases and 5 bases, there was a span of 7 bases. This CDR3 reads CASSLATAETQYF. CDR3 DNA sequence: TGTGCCAGCAGCTTAGCGACGGCGGAGACCCAGTACTTC.

In this sample, this clonotype turned up a few times. This chain uses TRBV4-3 with TRBJ2-3; 8 nucleotides line up with TRBD2. J lost 4 bases, V lost 0 bases, and 9 bases had no gene match. The CDR3 contains 17 residues. The germline CDR1 and CDR2 sequences are LGHNA and YSLEER. This CDR3 is CASSQDRAGEGADTQYF. The CDR3 region has the DNA TGCGCCAGCAGCCAAGATCGAGCGGGAGAGGGGGCAGATACGCAGTATTTT.

The chain joins TRBV20-1 to TRBJ2-5; D is ambiguous. CDR3 length equals 13 residues. Germline CDR1 DFQATT, CDR2 SNEGSKA (reference sequence). Deletions cut 1 base from V and 13 bases from J, with 19 bases between. The CDR3 nucleotides read TGCAGTGCTAGAGGCACAAGCCCTCCTCATTTGTACTTC. It encodes CSARGTSPPHLYF.

The genes are TRBV6-2 or TRBV6-3 and TRBJ2-7; D uncertain. V lost 5 bases to trimming and J lost 6 bases, with 11 bases between them. This CDR3 contains 12 residues. Germline lookup yields CDR1 MNHEY and CDR2 SVGEGT. DNA of the CDR3: TGTGCCAGCAGTACTTCCGTGATCGAGCAGTACTTC. Amino acids: CASSTSVIEQYF.

Ten or more counts support this clonotype. J is TRBJ2-7 and V is TRBV5-1, with TRBD1 matching 10 bases. The CDR3 contains 15 residues. Germline V CDR1 and CDR2: SGHRS, YFSETQ. Losses at the gene ends were 3 bases for V and 3 bases for J; bases not matched to a gene: 6. The CDR3 DNA is TGCGCCAGCAGCTCGACCGGGACAGGGGTCTACGAGCAGTACTTC. Its protein is CASSSTGTGVYEQYF.